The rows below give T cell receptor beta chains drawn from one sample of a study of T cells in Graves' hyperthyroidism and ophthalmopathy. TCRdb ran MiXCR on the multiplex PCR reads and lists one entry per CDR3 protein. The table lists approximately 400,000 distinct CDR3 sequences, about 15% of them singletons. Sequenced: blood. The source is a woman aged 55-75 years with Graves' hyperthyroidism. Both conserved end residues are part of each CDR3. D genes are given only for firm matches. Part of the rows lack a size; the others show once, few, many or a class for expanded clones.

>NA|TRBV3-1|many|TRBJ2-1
TGTGCCAGCAGCCAAGGCCTACCCACCTACAATGAGCAGTTCTTC
CASSQGLPTYNEQFF
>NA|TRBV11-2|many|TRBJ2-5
TGTGCCAGCAGTCCTGACGGGGTGGACGGGGAGACCCAGTACTTC
CASSPDGVDGETQYF
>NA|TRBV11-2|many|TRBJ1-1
TGTGCCAGCAGCCGGACAGCCCCCAGAACTGAAGCTTTCTTT
CASSRTAPRTEAFF
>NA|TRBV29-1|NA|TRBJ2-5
TGCAGCGTCACGACAGTGCAAGAGACCCAGTACTTC
CSVTTVQETQYF
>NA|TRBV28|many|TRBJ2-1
TGTGCCAGCACCACCCGAGGAGGAAGGGGCTCCTACAATGAGCAGTTCTTC
CASTTRGGRGSYNEQFF
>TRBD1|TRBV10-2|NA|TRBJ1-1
TGCGCCAGCAGAGACGACAGGGGGCTCACTGAAGCTTTCTTT
CASRDDRGLTEAFF
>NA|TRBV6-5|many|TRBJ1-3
TGTGCCAGCAGTTACTCATCGCAATTTAAGTCTGGAAACACCATATATTTT
CASSYSSQFKSGNTIYF
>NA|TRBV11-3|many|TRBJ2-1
TGTGCCAGCGGCTCCGACAGTGGGGGGTGGAAGTTCTTC
CASGSDSGGWKFF
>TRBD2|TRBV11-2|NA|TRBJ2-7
TGTGCCAGCAGCTTTTGGACTAGTTCTTACGAGCAGTACTTC
CASSFWTSSYEQYF
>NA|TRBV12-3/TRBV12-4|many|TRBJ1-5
TGTGCCAGCAGTTTGGGTCAGGGGAATTCTAATCAGCCCCAGCATTTT
CASSLGQGNSNQPQHF
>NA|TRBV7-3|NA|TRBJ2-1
TGTGCCAGCACCCGAGTGGGTGGCGAATCCTACAATGAGCAGTTCTTC
CASTRVGGESYNEQFF
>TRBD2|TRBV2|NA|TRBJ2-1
TGTGCCGGCAAGACGGGACTAGCGGTATACAATGAGCAGTTCTTC
CAGKTGLAVYNEQFF
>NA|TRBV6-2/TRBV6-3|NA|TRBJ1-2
TGTGCCAGCAGTTCCGGGGGGGGGGATGGCTACACCTTC
CASSSGGGDGYTF
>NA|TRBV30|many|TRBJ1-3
TGTGCCTGGAGTAGGGACTCTGGAAACACCATATATTTT
CAWSRDSGNTIYF
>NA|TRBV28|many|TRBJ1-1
TGTGCCAGCAGTTCCCCGGCCCAGGGTTCTGCTGAAGCTTTCTTT
CASSSPAQGSAEAFF
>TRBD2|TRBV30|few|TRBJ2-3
TGTGCCTGGAATATAGCGGGACGCATGAATACGCAGTATTTT
CAWNIAGRMNTQYF
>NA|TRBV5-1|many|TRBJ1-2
TGCGCCAGCAGCACCGGCCCCGACTATGGCTACACCTTC
CASSTGPDYGYTF
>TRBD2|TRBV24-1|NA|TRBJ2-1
TGTGCCACCAGTGATCCGGGACTAGCGAGACCCGAGCAGTTCTTC
CATSDPGLARPEQFF
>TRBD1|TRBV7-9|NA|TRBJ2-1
TGTGCCAGCAGCTCCTATCAGGGGGCGGAGTTCTTC
CASSSYQGAEFF
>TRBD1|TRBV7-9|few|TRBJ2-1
TGTGCCAGCAGCAACATGGGACAGGGAAGTTTATCCTACAATGAGCAGTTCTTC
CASSNMGQGSLSYNEQFF
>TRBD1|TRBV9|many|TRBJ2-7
TGTGCCAGCAGCGGGGGGACAGGGAGAGGTACCTACGAGCAGTACTTC
CASSGGTGRGTYEQYF
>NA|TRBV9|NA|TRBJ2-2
TGTGCCAGCAGCGTCGTAGGGGGTACCCCCGGGGAGCTGTTTTTT
CASSVVGGTPGELFF